The clone carrying this T cell receptor beta chain was picked up a small number of times. Its matching antigen is unknown. V shed 0 bases and J 8 bases; nucleotides not matched to a gene: 9. Germline values: CDR1 SGHRS, CDR2 YFSETQ. The CDR3 totals 16 residues. MiXCR was run by TCRdb on the 5' RACE reads, yielding one entry per CDR3 protein. The table has roughly 250,000 distinct CDR3 sequences, over 11% seen once. Healthy Caucasians provided all donations. The sample is drawn from a study of identical twins. Study results and limitations: The models systematically underestimated how much out-of-frame TCR alpha was shared in monozygotic twins.

What was sequenced was memory (CD45RO+) T cells sorted from blood. The TCR originated in a woman between 18 and 29 years old in good health. This chain connects TRBV5-1 to TRBJ2-1, with 9 nucleotides matching TRBD2. In nucleotides, the CDR3 is TGCGCCAGCAGCTTGGAAGGTAGCGGGAGTCTCCATGAGCAGTTCTTC. Translated, it gives CASSLEGSGSLHEQFF.